This T cell receptor beta chain was sequenced during a study of Ad26.COV2.S vaccination and SARS-CoV-2 variants (dated by TCRdb to 2020 to 2023). Concerning the study at large: Donors in the vaccine arm were drawn from COV1001, a phase I-IIa trial of Ad26.COV2.S in healthy adults that was multicentre, randomized, double-blind and placebo-controlled. A total of approximately 30 samples were included in the TCR-sequenced set, comprising approximately 20 Ad26.COV2.S vaccine recipients, 5 placebo recipients and 8 SARS-CoV-2 convalescent individuals. Trial participants were randomized into five groups of five, in which low-dose or high-dose Ad26.COV2.S was given once or twice, or placebo was given on both occasions. The specificity and breadth of SARS-CoV-2-reactive T cell receptors after Ad26.COV2.S vaccination were assessed by TCRbeta repertoire sequencing. Ad26.COV2.S was given intramuscularly at 5x10^10 or 1x10^11 viral particles, as a single shot or as two shots 56 days apart. Blinding of investigators to trial group allocation was maintained during experiments and outcome assessment.

The paper's findings and limits, for the study overall: Non-spike TCR breadth was comparable between vaccine and placebo recipients, consistent with the vaccine containing only spike. The authors noted that the TCR breadth and depth analyses may have underestimated total T cell responses. Compared with placebo recipients, Ad26.COV2.S recipients showed higher spike-specific TCR breadth (P = 0.0014). The study was not powered to compare responses between vaccine doses or regimens. After vaccination, substantial breadth of spike-specific CD8+ and CD4+ T cell responses was reported.

In the paper's terms, the treatment or condition label means: around 19 received Ad26.COV2.S at low or high dose, single or two shots; about five received placebo; per-sample allocation not given. For vaccine and placebo recipients, the sequenced repertoires came from samples collected on day 63 after the first injection. Between 29 July and 7 August 2020, Cohort 1b enrolled around 24 adults aged 18-55 years at one site in Boston, USA. Ad26.COV2.S was a replication-incompetent adenovirus type 26 vector that expressed a prefusion-stabilized SARS-CoV-2 spike protein derived from the original Wuhan strain. Notes on this clone: Its target antigen remains unknown. Nothing much larger sits one base from this clone, and base qualities are not available.

The immunoSEQ Assay was the method used to sequence TCRbeta CDR3 regions. After extraction, genomic DNA underwent amplification by bias-controlled multiplex PCR, followed by high-throughput sequencing. On the study's bioinformatics: To quantify the absolute abundance of every unique TCRbeta CDR3 region, sequences were collapsed and filtered. T cell fraction was estimated by normalizing TCRbeta template counts to usable DNA, with usable DNA measured through amplification of reference genes found in all nucleated cells. Repertoire TCRs were annotated as SARS-CoV-2-specific when V gene, CDR3 amino acid sequence and J gene were exactly matched to a known reactive TCR set. The reference SARS-CoV-2 TCR set was obtained from MIRA and was filtered for enrichment in COVID-19-positive ImmuneCODE repertoires, whereby public or cross-reactive TCRs were removed. Using the MIRA antigens, annotated TCRs were further analysed by specific ORF or by position within an ORF. Breadth was defined as the number of annotated unique rearrangements divided by the total number of unique productive rearrangements, and depth was defined as the summed frequency of the annotated unique rearrangements. Two-sided Wilcoxon rank-sum tests were used to compare TCR breadth between groups. The clones in this table, taken by TCRdb from immuneACCESS, are in-frame only. Not every clone is retained; where verified, under half of the shortfall comes from an unresolved V gene, and the cause of the rest is unknown. V and J calls and clone size are those listed in that table; D and trimming were worked out from the DNA. This sample holds 300,000 to 350,000 clones; 88% were observed only once. 6.4% of the sample comes from the top ten.

Germline trimming: 0 bases from V, 1 base from J; junction bases outside gene matches: 5. Measured from the cysteine to the phenylalanine, the CDR3 is 16 residues long. The entry retains the CDR3 DNA only, 48 bases that are in frame from base 1. The germline V gene specifies SGHRS as CDR1 and YFSETQ as CDR2. The rearrangement combines TRBV5-1 with TRBJ2-7; a stretch of 9 junction bases matches TRBD2. The sample was peripheral blood, taken in a trial of Ad26.COV2.S vaccine versus placebo. This clonotype originated in a person between 18 and 59 years old who received the Ad26.COV2.S COVID-19 vaccine or a placebo. In nucleotides, the sequence is TGCGCCAGCAGCTTGGAGGTACTAGCGGGTTCCTACGAGCAGTACTTC. This encodes CASSLEVLAGSYEQYF.